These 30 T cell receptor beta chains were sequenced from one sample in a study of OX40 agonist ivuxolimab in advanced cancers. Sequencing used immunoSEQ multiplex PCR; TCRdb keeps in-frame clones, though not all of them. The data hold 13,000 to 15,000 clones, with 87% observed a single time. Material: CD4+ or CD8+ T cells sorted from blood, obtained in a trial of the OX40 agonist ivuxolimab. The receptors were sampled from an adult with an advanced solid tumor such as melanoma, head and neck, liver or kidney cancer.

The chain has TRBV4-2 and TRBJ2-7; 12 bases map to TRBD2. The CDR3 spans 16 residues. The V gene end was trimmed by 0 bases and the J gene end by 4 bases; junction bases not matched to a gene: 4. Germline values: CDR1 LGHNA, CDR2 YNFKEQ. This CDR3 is CASSQDSTSGGYEQYF. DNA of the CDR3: TGTGCCAGCAGCCAAGATTCGACTAGCGGGGGTTACGAGCAGTACTTC.

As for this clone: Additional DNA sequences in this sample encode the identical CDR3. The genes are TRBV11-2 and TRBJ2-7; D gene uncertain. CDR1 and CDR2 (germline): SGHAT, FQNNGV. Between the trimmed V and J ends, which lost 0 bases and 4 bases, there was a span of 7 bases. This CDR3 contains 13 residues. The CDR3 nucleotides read TGTGCCAGCAGCTTAGAGGTCAGTTACGAGCAGTACTTC. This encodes CASSLEVSYEQYF.

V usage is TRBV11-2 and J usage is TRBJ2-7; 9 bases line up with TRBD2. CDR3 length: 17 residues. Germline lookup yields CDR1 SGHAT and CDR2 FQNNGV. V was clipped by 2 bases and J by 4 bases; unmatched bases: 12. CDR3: CASSLLLGLAIKYEQYF. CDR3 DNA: TGTGCCAGCAGCTTATTGCTGGGACTAGCAATTAAATACGAGCAGTACTTC.

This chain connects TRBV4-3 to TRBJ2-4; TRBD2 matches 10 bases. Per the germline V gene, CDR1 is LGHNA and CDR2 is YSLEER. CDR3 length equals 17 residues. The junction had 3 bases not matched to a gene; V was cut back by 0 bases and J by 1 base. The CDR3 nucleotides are TGCGCCAGCAGCCAAGAGTTTAGCGGGGGGGCCAAAAACATTCAGTACTTC. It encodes CASSQEFSGGAKNIQYF.

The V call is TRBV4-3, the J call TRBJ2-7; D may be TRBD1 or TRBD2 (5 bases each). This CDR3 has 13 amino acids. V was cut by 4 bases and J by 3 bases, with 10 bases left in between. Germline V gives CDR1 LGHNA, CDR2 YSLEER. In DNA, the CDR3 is TGCGCCAGCAGCCCGGGACCCGGCTACGAGCAGTACTTC. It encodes CASSPGPGYEQYF.

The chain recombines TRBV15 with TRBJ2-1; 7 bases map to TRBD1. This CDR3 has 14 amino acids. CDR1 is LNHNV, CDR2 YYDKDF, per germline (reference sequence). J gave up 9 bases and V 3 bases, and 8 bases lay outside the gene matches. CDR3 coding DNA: TGTGCCACCAGCAGGAGACAGGGTGTCGGTGAGCAGTTCTTC. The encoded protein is CATSRRQGVGEQFF. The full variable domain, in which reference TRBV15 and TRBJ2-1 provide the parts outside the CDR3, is DAMVIQNPRYQVTQFGKPVTLSCSQTLNHNVMYWYQQKSSQAPKLLFHYYDKDFNNEADTPDNFQSRRPNTSFCFLDIRSPGLGDTAMYLCATSRRQGVGEQFFGPGTRLTVL.

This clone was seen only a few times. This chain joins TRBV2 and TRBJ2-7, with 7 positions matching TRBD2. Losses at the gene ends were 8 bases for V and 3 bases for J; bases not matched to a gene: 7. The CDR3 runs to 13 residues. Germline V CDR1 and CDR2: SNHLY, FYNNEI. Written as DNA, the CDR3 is TGTGCCAGCTCCAGCGGGGACCTCTACGAGCAGTACTTC. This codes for CASSSGDLYEQYF.

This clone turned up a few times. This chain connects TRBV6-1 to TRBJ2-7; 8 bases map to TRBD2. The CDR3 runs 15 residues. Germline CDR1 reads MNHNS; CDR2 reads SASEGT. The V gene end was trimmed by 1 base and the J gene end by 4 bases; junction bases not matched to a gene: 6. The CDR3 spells CASSEDTSGSYEQYF. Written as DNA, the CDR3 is TGTGCCAGCAGTGAAGACACTAGCGGTTCGTACGAGCAGTACTTC.

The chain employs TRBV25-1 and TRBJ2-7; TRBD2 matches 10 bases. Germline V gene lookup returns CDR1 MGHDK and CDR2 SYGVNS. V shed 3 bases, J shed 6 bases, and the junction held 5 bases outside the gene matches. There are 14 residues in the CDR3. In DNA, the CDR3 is TGTGCCAGCAGTGAGTTAGCGGGAGGAGGCGAGCAGTACTTC. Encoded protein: CASSELAGGGEQYF.

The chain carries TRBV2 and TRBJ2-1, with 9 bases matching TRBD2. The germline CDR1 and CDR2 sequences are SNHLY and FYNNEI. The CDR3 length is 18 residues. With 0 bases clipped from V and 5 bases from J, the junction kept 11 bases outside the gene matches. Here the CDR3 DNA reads TGTGCCAGCAGTGAAGCGTTGCGGGAGGGCCTAGGGAACAATGAGCAGTTCTTC. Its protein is CASSEALREGLGNNEQFF.

This CDR3 is CAWSVGSNQPQHF. DNA of the CDR3: TGTGCCTGGAGTGTGGGTAGCAATCAGCCCCAGCATTTT. V and J are TRBV30 and TRBJ1-5; no clear D gene. V was clipped by 0 bases and J by 0 bases, with 3 bases between them. The CDR3 spans 13 residues. Germline CDR1 reads GTSNPN; CDR2 reads SVGIG (reference sequence).

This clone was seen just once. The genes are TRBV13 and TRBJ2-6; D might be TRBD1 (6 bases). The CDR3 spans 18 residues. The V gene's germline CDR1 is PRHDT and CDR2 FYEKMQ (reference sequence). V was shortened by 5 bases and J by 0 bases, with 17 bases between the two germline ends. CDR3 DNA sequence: TGTGCCAGCAGCCGCGAGGGACATAAACTCTCTGGGGCCAACGTCCTGACTTTC. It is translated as CASSREGHKLSGANVLTF. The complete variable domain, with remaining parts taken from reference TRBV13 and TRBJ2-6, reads AAGVIQSPRHLIKEKRETATLKCYPIPRHDTVYWYQQGPGQDPQFLISFYEKMQSDKGSIPDRFSAQQFSDYHSELNMSSLELGDSALYFCASSREGHKLSGANVLTFGAGSRLTVL.

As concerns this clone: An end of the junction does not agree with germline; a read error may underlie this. The CDR3 reads CASNIDRERFF. Here the CDR3 DNA reads TGTGCCAGCAACATAGACAGGGAGCGGTTCTTC. The chain has TRBV2 and TRBJ2-1, with 7 bases matching TRBD1. The CDR3 is made up of 11 amino acids. Germline CDR1 SNHLY, CDR2 FYNNEI.

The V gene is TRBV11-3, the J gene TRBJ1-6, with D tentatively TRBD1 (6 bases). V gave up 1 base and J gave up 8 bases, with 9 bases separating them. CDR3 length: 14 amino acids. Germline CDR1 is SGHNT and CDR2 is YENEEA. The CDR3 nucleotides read TGTGCCAGCAGCTTAGTTAGGGGGGATTCACCCCTCCACTTT. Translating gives CASSLVRGDSPLHF.

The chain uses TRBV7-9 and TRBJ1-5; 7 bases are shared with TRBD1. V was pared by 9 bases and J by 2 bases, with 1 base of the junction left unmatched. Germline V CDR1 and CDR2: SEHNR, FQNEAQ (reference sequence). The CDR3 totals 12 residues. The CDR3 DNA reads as TGTGCCAGGCAGGGGGGCAATCAGCCCCAGCATTTT. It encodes CARQGGNQPQHF.

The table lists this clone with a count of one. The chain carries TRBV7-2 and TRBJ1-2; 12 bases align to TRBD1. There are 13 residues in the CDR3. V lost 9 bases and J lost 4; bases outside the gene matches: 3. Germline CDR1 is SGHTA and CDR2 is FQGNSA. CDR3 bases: TGTGCCAGTCGGGACAGGGGGCCCTATGGCTACACCTTC. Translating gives CASRDRGPYGYTF. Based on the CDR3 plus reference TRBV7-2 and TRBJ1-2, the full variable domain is GAGVSQSPSNKVTEKGKDVELRCDPISGHTALYWYRQSLGQGLEFLIYFQGNSAPDKSGLPSDRFSAERTGGSVSTLTIQRTQQEDSAVYLCASRDRGPYGYTFGSGTRLTVV.

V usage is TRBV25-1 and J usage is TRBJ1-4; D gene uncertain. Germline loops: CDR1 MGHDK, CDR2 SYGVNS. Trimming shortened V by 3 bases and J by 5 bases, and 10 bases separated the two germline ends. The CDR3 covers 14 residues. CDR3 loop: CASSDWTGNEKLFF. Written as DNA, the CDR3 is TGTGCCAGCAGTGATTGGACGGGGAATGAAAAACTGTTTTTT. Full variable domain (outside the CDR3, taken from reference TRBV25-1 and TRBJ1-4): EADIYQTPRYLVIGTGKKITLECSQTMGHDKMYWYQQDPGMELHLIHYSYGVNSTEKGDLSSESTVSRIRTEHFPLTLESARPSHTSQYLCASSDWTGNEKLFFGSGTQLSVL.

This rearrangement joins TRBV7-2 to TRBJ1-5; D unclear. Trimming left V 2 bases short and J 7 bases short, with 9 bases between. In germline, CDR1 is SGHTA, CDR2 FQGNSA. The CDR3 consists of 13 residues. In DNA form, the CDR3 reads TGTGCCAGCAGCTTATATGCGGAGCAGCCCCAGCATTTT. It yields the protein CASSLYAEQPQHF.

CDR3 residues: CASSIGGNNEQFF. The CDR3 DNA is TGTGCCAGTAGTATAGGCGGGAACAATGAGCAGTTCTTC. The chain joins TRBV19 to TRBJ2-1, with D possibly TRBD2 on 6 matching bases. The CDR3 is made up of 13 amino acids. Per germline, CDR1 LNHDA and CDR2 SQIVND (reference sequence). V lost 1 base and J lost 5, with 6 bases in between.

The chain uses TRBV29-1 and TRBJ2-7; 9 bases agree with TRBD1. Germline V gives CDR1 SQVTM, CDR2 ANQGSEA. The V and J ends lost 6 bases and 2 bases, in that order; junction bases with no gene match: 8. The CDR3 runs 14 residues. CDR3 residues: CSVAGTGSPYEQYF. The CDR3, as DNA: TGCAGCGTGGCCGGGACAGGGTCCCCCTACGAGCAGTACTTC.

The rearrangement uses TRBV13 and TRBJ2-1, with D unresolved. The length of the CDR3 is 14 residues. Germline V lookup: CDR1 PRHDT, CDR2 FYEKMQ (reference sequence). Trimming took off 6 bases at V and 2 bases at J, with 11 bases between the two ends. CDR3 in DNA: TGTGCCAGCAGGTTGACTTCCCCCTACAATGAGCAGTTCTTC. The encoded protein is CASRLTSPYNEQFF. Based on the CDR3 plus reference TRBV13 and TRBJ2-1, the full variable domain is AAGVIQSPRHLIKEKRETATLKCYPIPRHDTVYWYQQGPGQDPQFLISFYEKMQSDKGSIPDRFSAQQFSDYHSELNMSSLELGDSALYFCASRLTSPYNEQFFGPGTRLTVL.

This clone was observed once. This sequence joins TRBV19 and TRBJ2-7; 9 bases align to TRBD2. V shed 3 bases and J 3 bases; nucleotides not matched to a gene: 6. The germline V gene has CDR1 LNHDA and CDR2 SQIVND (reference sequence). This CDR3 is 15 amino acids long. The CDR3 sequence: CASSMGLAGFYEQYF. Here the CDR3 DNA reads TGTGCCAGTAGTATGGGGCTAGCGGGATTCTACGAGCAGTACTTC.

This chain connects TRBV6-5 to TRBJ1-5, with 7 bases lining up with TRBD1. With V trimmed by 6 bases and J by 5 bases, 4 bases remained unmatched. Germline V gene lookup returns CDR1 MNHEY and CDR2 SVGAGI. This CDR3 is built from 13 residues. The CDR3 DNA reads TGTGCCAGCAGCGACAGGGCCCATCAGCCCCAGCATTTT. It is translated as CASSDRAHQPQHF.

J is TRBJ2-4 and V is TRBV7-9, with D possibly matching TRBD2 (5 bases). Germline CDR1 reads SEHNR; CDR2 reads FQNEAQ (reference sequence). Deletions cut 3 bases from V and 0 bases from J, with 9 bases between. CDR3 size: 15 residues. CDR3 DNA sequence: TGTGCCAGCAGCTTCGGAGGTCTAGCCAAAAACATTCAGTACTTC. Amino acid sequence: CASSFGGLAKNIQYF. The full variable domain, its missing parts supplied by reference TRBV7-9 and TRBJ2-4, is DTGVSQNPRHKITKRGQNVTFRCDPISEHNRLYWYRQTLGQGPEFLTYFQNEAQLEKSRLLSDRFSAERPKGSFSTLEIQRTEQGDSAMYLCASSFGGLAKNIQYFGAGTRLSVL.

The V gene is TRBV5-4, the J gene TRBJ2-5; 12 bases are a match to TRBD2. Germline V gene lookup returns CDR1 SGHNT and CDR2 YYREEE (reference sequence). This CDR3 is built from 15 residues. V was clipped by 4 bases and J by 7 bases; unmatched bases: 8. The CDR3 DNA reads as TGTGCCAGCAGCCCCTCTAGCGGGAGGGGCGGGACCCAGTACTTC. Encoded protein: CASSPSSGRGGTQYF.

CDR3 in amino acids: CASSPPDRFEAFF. The CDR3 DNA is TGTGCCAGCAGCCCACCCGACAGATTTGAAGCTTTCTTT. The J gene is TRBJ1-1, the V gene TRBV11-2, with D perhaps matching TRBD1 (5 bases). The V and J ends lost 5 bases and 7 bases respectively, with 14 bases between them. This CDR3 spans 13 amino acids. Germline assignment: CDR1 SGHAT and CDR2 FQNNGV.

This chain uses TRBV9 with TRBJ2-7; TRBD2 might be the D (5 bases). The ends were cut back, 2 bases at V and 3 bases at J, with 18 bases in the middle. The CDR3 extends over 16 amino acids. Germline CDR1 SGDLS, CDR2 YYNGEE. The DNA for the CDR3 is TGTGCCAGCAGCGTTCAGCGGTCCATGACGAGCTACGAGCAGTACTTC. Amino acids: CASSVQRSMTSYEQYF. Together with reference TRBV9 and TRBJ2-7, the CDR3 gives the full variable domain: DSGVTQTPKHLITATGQRVTLRCSPRSGDLSVYWYQQSLDQGLQFLIQYYNGEERAKGNILERFSAQQFPDLHSELNLSSLELGDSALYFCASSVQRSMTSYEQYFGPGTRLTVT.

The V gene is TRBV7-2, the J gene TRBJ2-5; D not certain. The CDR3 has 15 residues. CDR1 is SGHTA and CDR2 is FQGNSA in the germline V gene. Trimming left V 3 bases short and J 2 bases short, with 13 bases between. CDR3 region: CASSLGRTPQETQYF. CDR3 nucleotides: TGTGCCAGCAGCTTGGGTCGCACGCCTCAAGAGACCCAGTACTTC.

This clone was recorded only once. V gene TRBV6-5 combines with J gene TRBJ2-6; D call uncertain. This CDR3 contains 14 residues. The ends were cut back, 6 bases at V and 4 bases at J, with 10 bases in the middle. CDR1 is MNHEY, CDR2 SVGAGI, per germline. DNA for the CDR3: TGTGCCAGCAGCCTATACTCCGGGGCCAACGTCCTGACTTTC. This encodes CASSLYSGANVLTF.

This chain's CDR3 is CAWSPGQRYEQYF. DNA of the CDR3: TGTGCCTGGAGTCCCGGGCAGCGCTACGAGCAGTACTTC. This chain joins TRBV30 and TRBJ2-7; D unclear. The CDR3 contains 13 residues. Germline-derived CDR1 and CDR2 are GTSNPN and SVGIG (reference sequence). V was trimmed by 2 bases and J by 3 bases, leaving 11 bases between them.